Sequencing of this T cell receptor beta chain was carried out in a study of cytomegalovirus exposure and HLA in healthy donors. Study conclusions and caveats: When the data were analyzed later, several of the most significant clusters appeared to be linked to common viral pathogens. Segments of the TCR beta V type were, in most cases, productive about 90% or about 30% of the time in an earlier analysis. The CMV antigen specificity of a few CMV-associated chains was confirmed through in vitro analysis.

On this clone itself: Its antigen is still unknown.

60 Vbeta and 13 Jbeta primers were used in PCR. Profiling relied on immunoSEQ multiplex PCR, and the TCRdb table lists in-frame clones only, not all of them. The sample has about 170,000 clones, less than 80% seen once. Germline loops: CDR1 MNHNY, CDR2 SVGAGI (reference sequence). Deletions cut 11 bases from V and 3 bases from J, with 17 bases between. The CDR3 is 13 residues long. The genes are TRBV6-6 and TRBJ2-7; perhaps TRBD1 as D (5 bases). The source is a man aged 35 to 55 in good health and CMV-seronegative. Material: PBMCs. Here the CDR3 reads CAAKAGQLYEQYF. In DNA, the CDR3 is TGTGCCGCAAAGGCAGGGCAACTCTACGAGCAGTACTTC.